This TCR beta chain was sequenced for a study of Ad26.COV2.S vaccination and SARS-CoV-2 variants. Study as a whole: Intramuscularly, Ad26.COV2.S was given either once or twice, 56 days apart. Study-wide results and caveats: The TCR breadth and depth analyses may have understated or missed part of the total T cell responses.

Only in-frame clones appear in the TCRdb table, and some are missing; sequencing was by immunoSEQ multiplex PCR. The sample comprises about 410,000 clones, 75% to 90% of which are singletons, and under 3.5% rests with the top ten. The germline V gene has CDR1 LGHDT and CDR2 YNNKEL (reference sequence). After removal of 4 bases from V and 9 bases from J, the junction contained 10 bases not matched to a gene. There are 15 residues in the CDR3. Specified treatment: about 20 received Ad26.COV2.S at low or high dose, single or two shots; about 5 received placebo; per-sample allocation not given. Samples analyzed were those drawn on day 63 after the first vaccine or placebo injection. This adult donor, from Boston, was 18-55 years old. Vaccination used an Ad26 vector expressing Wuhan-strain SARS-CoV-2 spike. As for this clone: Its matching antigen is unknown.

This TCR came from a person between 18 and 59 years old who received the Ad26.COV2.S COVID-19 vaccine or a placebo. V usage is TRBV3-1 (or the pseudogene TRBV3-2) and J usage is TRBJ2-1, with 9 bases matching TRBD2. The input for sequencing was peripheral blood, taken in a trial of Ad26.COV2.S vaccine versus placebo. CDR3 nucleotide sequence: TGTGCCAGCAGCCCACCTGGCGGGGGGGAAGGTGAGCAGTTCTTC. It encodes CASSPPGGGEGEQFF.